The 3 T cell receptor beta chains below all came from one sample that was sequenced in a study of shared clonotypes between healthy human individuals. Some clones are missing from TCRdb's copy, which holds only in-frame ones; the method was immunoSEQ multiplex PCR. The data hold 550,000 to 700,000 clones, with around three quarters observed a single time. Specimen: memory CD4+ T cells sorted from blood. Documented subset: CD45RA-negative fraction. The receptors were sampled from a woman aged 30 to 39 in good health.

V gene TRBV5-1 combines with J gene TRBJ2-5; D ambiguous. Germline-derived CDR1 and CDR2 are SGHRS and YFSETQ. The V and J ends lost 3 bases and 0 bases respectively, with 9 bases between them. The CDR3 sequence is 14 residues long. The CDR3 protein is CASSSTLYQETQYF. The DNA of the CDR3 is TGCGCCAGCAGCTCGACCTTGTACCAAGAGACCCAGTACTTC.

DNA for the CDR3: TGCGCCAGCAGCCGGGGACAAGACCTCGTCTACGAGCAGTACTTC. This translates into CASSRGQDLVYEQYF. The chain carries TRBV5-1 and TRBJ2-7; perhaps TRBD1 as D (6 bases). Between the trimmed V and J ends, which lost 4 bases and 3 bases, there was a span of 17 bases. The CDR3 covers 15 residues. Germline V gives CDR1 SGHRS, CDR2 YFSETQ.

The chain uses TRBV6-1 and TRBJ1-2; a weak D match, TRBD1 (6 bases). CDR1 MNHNS and CDR2 SASEGT come from the germline V gene. Trimming removed 1 base from V and 4 bases from J, with 13 bases in between. The CDR3 is 15 amino acids. The CDR3 sequence: CASSEDGGLAYGYTF. The CDR3 DNA reads TGTGCCAGCAGTGAAGATGGGGGGCTCGCCTATGGCTACACCTTC.